Listed here are 20 T cell receptor beta chains from one sample, sequenced in a study of T cell responses to AZD1222 COVID-19 vaccine (dated by TCRdb to the early 2020s). The time point label, read with the paper, signifies: about 28 days (+/-7) after the second vaccine dose. Taken with the paper, the label for treatment or condition translates to: meningococcal conjugate vaccine given as trial control. Receptors were amplified or captured by the immunoSEQ multiplex PCR assay. TCRdb provides this immuneACCESS table in a form limited to in-frame rearrangements. Some clones are lacking; in checked studies, under half of them reflect an unresolved V gene, and why the rest are absent is not known. For this sample there are roughly 70,000 clones; about nine tenths appear just once. Roughly 6.3% of the sample is held by the ten biggest clonotypes. Specimen: peripheral blood, collected 28 days after the second dose of the MenACWY control vaccine. The receptors were sampled from an adult who received the MenACWY meningococcal vaccine as a control.

V is TRBV10-3 and J is TRBJ2-3, with 8 positions matching TRBD1. Losses at the gene ends were 6 bases for V and 3 bases for J; bases not matched to a gene: 5. The CDR3 totals 14 residues. CDR1 ENHRY and CDR2 SYGVKD come from the germline V gene. The CDR3 loop reads CAIRAGTGTDTQYF. CDR3 DNA sequence: TGTGCCATCAGAGCCGGGACAGGTACAGATACGCAGTATTTT.

The chain's CDR3 is CASSQGLNYEQYF. The DNA for the CDR3 is TGCGCCAGCAGCCAAGGTCTAAACTACGAGCAGTACTTC. The chain uses TRBV4-1 and TRBJ2-7; no firm D call. V lost 1 base, J lost 3 bases, and 7 bases lay in between. The CDR3 totals 13 residues. Germline V gives CDR1 MGHRA, CDR2 YSYEKL.

The chain joins TRBV5-1 to TRBJ2-1, with D hard to call. This CDR3 is built from 17 residues. V lost 3 bases and J lost 0, with 16 bases in between. Germline CDR1 SGHRS, CDR2 YFSETQ. This chain's CDR3 is CASSSSSGGSSYNEQFF. CDR3 nucleotides: TGCGCCAGCAGCTCCTCAAGTGGCGGAAGCTCCTACAATGAGCAGTTCTTC.

CDR3 residues: CASGTTGTGPVEQYF. CDR3 DNA: TGTGCCAGCGGAACCACCGGGACAGGACCTGTCGAGCAGTACTTC. The chain joins TRBV5-4 to TRBJ2-7; TRBD1 matches 8 bases. CDR1 and CDR2 (germline): SGHNT, YYREEE (reference sequence). The CDR3 runs 15 residues. J gave up 6 bases and V 7 bases, and 15 bases lay outside the gene matches.

This chain joins TRBV30 and TRBJ2-7; the D gene is possibly TRBD1 (6 bases). The CDR3 spans 15 residues. Per the germline V gene, CDR1 is GTSNPN and CDR2 is SVGIG (reference sequence). Trimming left V 0 bases short and J 6 bases short, with 18 bases between. The chain's CDR3 is CAWSVLDSSVSEQYF. CDR3 sequence (DNA): TGTGCCTGGAGTGTACTGGACAGTAGTGTTTCCGAGCAGTACTTC.

This rearrangement joins TRBV28 to TRBJ1-5; 7 nucleotides line up with TRBD1. CDR1 and CDR2 (germline): MDHEN, SYDVKM. V lost 5 bases to trimming and J lost 2 bases; unmatched junction nucleotides: 18. This CDR3 has 19 amino acids. The CDR3 sequence: CASSPHDLWRGRGNQPQHF. The CDR3 coding sequence is TGTGCCAGCAGTCCCCACGACTTATGGAGGGGGCGAGGCAATCAGCCCCAGCATTTT.

The chain uses TRBV24-1 and TRBJ2-2; 8 bases line up with TRBD2. This CDR3 is 17 amino acids long. After removal of 1 base from V and 2 bases from J, the junction contained 5 bases not matched to a gene. CDR1 and CDR2 from the germline V gene are KGHDR and SFDVKD. CDR3 protein: CATSDFGSGRNTGELFF. In DNA, the CDR3 is TGTGCCACCAGTGATTTCGGGAGCGGGAGAAACACCGGGGAGCTGTTTTTT.

V is TRBV6-2 or TRBV6-3 and J is TRBJ2-7; D is perhaps TRBD2 (6 bases). Trimming pared 4 bases from V and 2 bases from J, leaving 12 bases between. Germline V gene sequence: CDR1 MNHEY, CDR2 SVGEGT. This CDR3 region has 14 residues. The CDR3 DNA follows: TGTGCCAGCAGTTCAGGAGGGCTTCCCTACGAGCAGTACTTC. Protein product: CASSSGGLPYEQYF.

J is TRBJ2-7 and V is TRBV9; TRBD2 is a possible D gene (6 bases). CDR1 is SGDLS, CDR2 YYNGEE, per germline. Trimming removed 3 bases from V and 0 bases from J, with 13 bases in between. The CDR3 covers 15 residues. In DNA, the CDR3 is TGTGCCAGCAGCGCCAGGGAGACTAGCTCCTACGAGCAGTACTTC. Its protein is CASSARETSSYEQYF.

This chain joins TRBV4-3 and TRBJ2-5, with 14 bases identical to TRBD2. The CDR3 totals 16 residues. Germline V gene data show CDR1 as LGHNA and CDR2 as YSLEER. V gave up 0 bases and J gave up 11 bases; unmatched junction bases: 8. The CDR3 region is CASSQDFGTSGSPQYF. In nucleotides, the CDR3 is TGCGCCAGCAGCCAAGATTTTGGGACTAGCGGGAGCCCACAGTACTTC.

This chain connects TRBV4-3 to TRBJ1-6, with D perhaps TRBD1 (5 bases). The V end lost 4 bases, the J end lost 6 bases, and 10 bases lay between the germline ends. Germline CDR1 is LGHNA and CDR2 is YSLEER. This CDR3 contains 14 residues. CDR3 amino acids: CASSLGQGNSPLHF. CDR3 in DNA: TGCGCCAGCAGCCTGGGGCAGGGTAATTCACCCCTCCACTTT.

The J gene is TRBJ2-3, the V gene TRBV5-5; either TRBD1 or TRBD2 may supply D (6 bases each). The CDR3 loop spans 15 amino acids. Trimming left V 4 bases short and J 2 bases short, with 14 bases between. The germline V gene has CDR1 SGHKS and CDR2 YYEKEE (reference sequence). The CDR3 loop reads CASSRPTGATDTQYF. The CDR3 bases are TGTGCCAGCAGCCGTCCGACGGGGGCCACAGATACGCAGTATTTT.

The chain carries TRBV12-5 and TRBJ2-5; D perhaps matches TRBD1 (5 bases). Trimming stripped 4 bases from V and 4 bases from J, with 19 bases between. Germline CDR1 LGHNT, CDR2 FRNRAP. This CDR3 is built from 16 residues. The CDR3 DNA follows: TGTGCTAGTGGTTCCTCCCCTCAGGGCTCCATAGAGACCCAGTACTTC. Amino acid sequence: CASGSSPQGSIETQYF.

The genes are TRBV20-1 and TRBJ1-5; possible D gene TRBD1, 6 bases. The CDR3 loop spans 14 amino acids. Germline loops: CDR1 DFQATT, CDR2 SNEGSKA (reference sequence). V was trimmed by 3 bases and J by 1 base, leaving 10 bases between them. The CDR3 sequence: CSASVGASNQPQHF. The CDR3 coding sequence is TGCAGTGCTAGTGTGGGGGCCAGCAATCAGCCCCAGCATTTT.

This clone was counted a single time. The CDR3 reads CAWWGEAGETQYF. The CDR3 coding sequence is TGTGCCTGGTGGGGCGAGGCGGGGGAGACCCAGTACTTC. V and J are TRBV30 and TRBJ2-5; maybe TRBD2 (6 bases). In germline, CDR1 is GTSNPN, CDR2 SVGIG (reference sequence). V lost 5 bases and J 5 bases, leaving 15 bases between the germline ends. The CDR3 spans 13 residues. The full variable domain, in which reference TRBV30 and TRBJ2-5 provide the parts outside the CDR3, is SQTIHQWPATLVQPVGSPLSLECTVEGTSNPNLYWYRQAAGRGLQLLFYSVGIGQISSEVPQNLSASRPQDRQFILSSKKLLLSDSGFYLCAWWGEAGETQYFGPGTRLLVL.

The V gene is TRBV18, the J gene TRBJ2-7; 8 bases fit TRBD2. The CDR3 loop spans 17 amino acids. The V gene's germline CDR1 is KGHSH and CDR2 LQKENI. J lost 3 bases, V lost 2 bases, and 12 bases had no gene match. The CDR3 spells CASSPGAVRGVDYEQYF. The CDR3 DNA follows: TGTGCCAGCTCACCAGGGGCAGTGCGGGGGGTGGACTACGAGCAGTACTTC.

V and J are TRBV5-6 and TRBJ2-4, with 9 nucleotides matching TRBD2. The CDR3 extends over 17 amino acids. Germline assignment: CDR1 SGHDT and CDR2 YYEEEE. Trimming at V came to 6 bases and at J to 0 bases, leaving 10 bases not matched to a gene. The CDR3 region has the DNA TGTGCCAGCATGGCTAGCGGGACCGAGGTAGCCAAAAACATTCAGTACTTC. Translating it yields CASMASGTEVAKNIQYF.

This clone appeared a few times. The V and J genes are TRBV16 and TRBJ1-1; D perhaps matches TRBD1 (5 bases). V lost 1 base to trimming and J lost 1 base, with 13 bases between them. CDR3 length equals 16 residues. The germline CDR1 and CDR2 sequences are KGHSY and FQNENV. In DNA form, the CDR3 reads TGTGCCAGCAGCCAATTCGGAGGGGCTACGAACACTGAAGCTTTCTTT. It encodes CASSQFGGATNTEAFF. Full variable domain (rest looked up from reference TRBV16 and TRBJ1-1): GEEVAQTPKHLVRGEGQKAKLYCAPIKGHSYVFWYQQVLKNEFKFLISFQNENVFDETGMPKERFSAKCLPNSPCSLEIQATKLEDSAVYFCASSQFGGATNTEAFFGQGTRLTVV.

The rearrangement links TRBV19 to TRBJ1-2; D might be TRBD1 (5 bases). The CDR3 is 14 amino acids. The germline V and J ends were trimmed by 2 bases and 4 bases, with 11 bases remaining between them. Germline V gene sequence: CDR1 LNHDA, CDR2 SQIVND (reference sequence). Written as DNA, the CDR3 is TGTGCCAGTAGTATATCGGCGGGGGGCTATGGCTACACCTTC. Translation gives CASSISAGGYGYTF.

V is TRBV27 and J is TRBJ2-1; 10 positions agree with TRBD2. This CDR3 spans 18 amino acids. Germline V gene data show CDR1 as MNHEY and CDR2 as SMNVEV (reference sequence). The trim removed 0 bases at V and 2 bases at J, leaving 7 bases unmatched. The CDR3 DNA reads as TGTGCCAGCAGTTTATCGGCGATAGCGGGAGGTCCCTACAATGAGCAGTTCTTC. It codes for CASSLSAIAGGPYNEQFF.